The 27 T cell receptor beta chains listed next were all sequenced from one sample in a study of regulatory T cells in long-lasting Graves disease. The time point was: newly diagnosed GD, antithyroid drugs for less than 3 months. Following extraction of RNA from PBMCs, that RNA was used to make the TCR library. Building of the TCR beta libraries involved iRepertoire HTBI primers and Arm-PCR of CDR3 regions. MiXCR, applied by TCRdb to the multiplex PCR reads, yields one record per CDR3 protein. The table includes 530,000 or so distinct CDR3 sequences, approximately 13% detected once. The sample was also reused in another study, on T cells in Graves' hyperthyroidism and ophthalmopathy.

Here the sequenced sample was peripheral blood mononuclear cells (PBMCs), taken at new diagnosis, from a patient treated with antithyroid drugs. These receptor sequences come from a man younger than 45 with Graves disease.

As regards this clonotype: This could be a read error, since a much larger clone is one nucleotide away. The rearrangement joins TRBV28 to TRBJ1-3; D remains unclear. The CDR3 runs to 16 residues. Germline CDR1 and CDR2: MDHEN and SYDVKM. The V end lost 6 bases, the J end lost 0 bases, and 15 bases lay between the germline ends. The CDR3 coding sequence is TGTGCCAGCAGGTTTCGAAGGACCAGCTCTGGAAACACCATATATTTT. Translated: CASRFRRTSSGNTIYF.

Ten or more counts support this clonotype. The chain joins TRBV27 to TRBJ1-5; a weak D match, TRBD1 (6 bases). Trimming shortened V by 3 bases and J by 5 bases, and 11 bases separated the two germline ends. Germline V gene lookup returns CDR1 MNHEY and CDR2 SMNVEV (reference sequence). The CDR3 is 14 residues long. CDR3 sequence: CASSFTDSDQPQHF. In DNA, the CDR3 is TGTGCCAGCAGTTTTACGGACAGCGATCAGCCCCAGCATTTT.

CDR3 nucleotides: TGCAGTGCTAGAGAAGGGACGGTCGACCGGGAGCTGTTTTTT. Protein product: CSAREGTVDRELFF. The V and J genes are TRBV20-1 and TRBJ2-2; D is perhaps TRBD1 or TRBD2 (5 bases each). V was shortened by 0 bases and J by 9 bases, with 14 bases between the two germline ends. The CDR3 covers 14 residues. The V gene's germline CDR1 is DFQATT and CDR2 SNEGSKA (reference sequence).

The genes are TRBV20-1 and TRBJ2-6; D may be TRBD1 or TRBD2 (7 bases each). Looked up from germline, CDR1 is DFQATT and CDR2 is SNEGSKA (reference sequence). The V gene lost 2 bases and the J gene lost 0 bases, with 17 bases spanning the gap. The CDR3 runs 18 residues. The CDR3 nucleotides are TGCAGTGCTAGAATAAGGGGGGGACAGAGCTCTGGGGCCAACGTCCTGACTTTC. This encodes CSARIRGGQSSGANVLTF.

This clonotype was observed at least ten times. The CDR3 here is CASSEQGWFEQYF. The CDR3 DNA reads TGTGCCAGCAGTGAACAGGGTTGGTTCGAGCAGTACTTC. The chain uses TRBV2 and TRBJ2-7; the D gene is possibly TRBD1 (5 bases). The germline V and J ends were trimmed by 2 bases and 6 bases, with 11 bases remaining between them. CDR3 length equals 13 residues. Germline V gene sequence: CDR1 SNHLY, CDR2 FYNNEI.

This clonotype was observed at least ten times. The chain uses TRBV2 and TRBJ2-5; unclear D gene. The V end lost 6 bases, the J end lost 9 bases, and 17 bases lay between the germline ends. The CDR3 loop spans 13 amino acids. Germline CDR1 SNHLY, CDR2 FYNNEI. CDR3 nucleotides: TGTGCCAGCAGGAAACTTGGCCTCGGGTCCCAGTACTTC. Amino acids: CASRKLGLGSQYF.

This clonotype was observed many times. The chain has TRBV28 and TRBJ2-1; TRBD2 matches at 8 bases. There are 15 residues in the CDR3. Germline CDR1 reads MDHEN; CDR2 reads SYDVKM. The trim removed 2 bases at V and 7 bases at J, leaving 7 bases unmatched. DNA of the CDR3: TGTGCCAGCAGTTTAGACTCCAGCGGGAGAAATGAGCAGTTCTTC. Its protein product is CASSLDSSGRNEQFF. Combining the CDR3 with reference TRBV28 and TRBJ2-1 gives the whole variable domain DVKVTQSSRYLVKRTGEKVFLECVQDMDHENMFWYRQDPGLGLRLIYFSYDVKMKEKGDIPEGYSVSREKKERFSLILESASTNQTSMYLCASSLDSSGRNEQFFGPGTRLTVL.

This clonotype was detected ten times or more. This rearrangement joins TRBV3-1 to TRBJ2-7; D may be TRBD1 or TRBD2 (5 bases each). The CDR3 is made up of 16 amino acids. V was cut by 0 bases and J by 6 bases, with 18 bases left in between. CDR1 is LGHDT, CDR2 YNNKEL, per germline (reference sequence). The CDR3 here is CASSQDRGADLGEQYF. The CDR3 bases are TGTGCCAGCAGCCAAGATCGAGGGGCAGATTTAGGCGAGCAGTACTTC.

The chain carries TRBV20-1 and TRBJ2-1; D is undetermined. The V gene lost 6 bases and the J gene lost 9 bases, with 9 bases spanning the gap. From germline, CDR1 is DFQATT and CDR2 SNEGSKA (reference sequence). The CDR3 extends over 10 amino acids. In DNA, the CDR3 is TGCAGTGCCCAGGTGGTTGAGCAGTTCTTC. It specifies CSAQVVEQFF.

Ten or more counts support this clonotype. CDR3: CASTLQGEGDIQYF. CDR3 bases: TGCGCCAGCACTCTTCAGGGTGAGGGGGACATTCAGTACTTC. The chain combines TRBV5-1 with TRBJ2-4, with TRBD1 as a possible D gene (6 bases). Germline CDR1 and CDR2: SGHRS and YFSETQ. There are 14 residues in the CDR3. Between the trimmed V and J ends, which lost 6 bases and 8 bases, there was a span of 18 bases. The complete variable domain, with remaining parts taken from reference TRBV5-1 and TRBJ2-4, reads KAGVTQTPRYLIKTRGQQVTLSCSPISGHRSVSWYQQTPGQGLQFLFEYFSETQRNKGNFPGRFSGRQFSNSRSEMNVSTLELGDSALYLCASTLQGEGDIQYFGAGTRLSVL.

This clonotype showed up many times. This sequence joins TRBV6-1 and TRBJ2-3, with D possibly matching TRBD1 (6 bases). The CDR3 runs 17 residues. The germline V gene has CDR1 MNHNS and CDR2 SASEGT. V shed 6 bases and J shed 0 bases, with 19 bases lying between them. CDR3 protein: CASSHTTGSTSTDTQYF. For the CDR3, the DNA is TGTGCCAGCAGCCACACAACAGGGTCAACTAGCACAGATACGCAGTATTTT.

This clonotype was seen at least ten times. This rearrangement joins TRBV20-1 to TRBJ2-5; 11 bases map to TRBD2. With 1 base clipped from V and 2 bases from J, the junction kept 3 bases outside the gene matches. Germline V gene lookup returns CDR1 DFQATT and CDR2 SNEGSKA (reference sequence). The CDR3 extends over 15 amino acids. The CDR3 loop reads CSARGGTSGQETQYF. CDR3 in DNA: TGCAGTGCTAGAGGTGGGACTAGCGGTCAAGAGACCCAGTACTTC.

This clonotype has just a few counts. CDR3 region: CASRDERSRGYTF. In nucleotides, the CDR3 is TGCGCCAGCAGGGACGAACGATCGCGGGGCTACACCTTC. The rearrangement uses TRBV10-2 and TRBJ1-2; D is unclear. The CDR3 runs to 13 residues. The V gene's germline CDR1 is WSHSY and CDR2 SAAADI. V dropped 6 bases and J dropped 8 bases, with 16 bases sitting between them.

This clonotype was seen a handful of times. V gene TRBV12-3 or TRBV12-4 combines with J gene TRBJ2-5; D call uncertain. The V end was cut by 0 bases, the J end by 4 bases, with 15 bases between. CDR3 length: 16 amino acids. CDR3 in amino acids: CASSLAHSSLGETQYF. The DNA of the CDR3 is TGTGCCAGCAGTTTAGCGCACAGCTCTCTCGGAGAGACCCAGTACTTC.

This clonotype was observed at least ten times. J is TRBJ1-5 and V is TRBV11-2; no clear D. Looked up from germline, CDR1 is SGHAT and CDR2 is FQNNGV. The CDR3 sequence is 12 residues long. Trimming cost V 5 bases and J 4 bases, with 6 bases left between them. The CDR3 spells CASSLTNQPQHF. Written as DNA, the CDR3 is TGTGCCAGCAGCCTTACGAATCAGCCCCAGCATTTT.

Concerning this clonotype itself: A read error is possible here, since a much larger clone lies one base away. V usage is TRBV20-1 and J usage is TRBJ2-7, with 10 nucleotides matching TRBD2. Germline CDR1 and CDR2: DFQATT and SNEGSKA (reference sequence). V lost 2 bases to trimming and J lost 7 bases; unmatched junction nucleotides: 11. This CDR3 spans 15 amino acids. In DNA form, the CDR3 reads TGCAGTGCTAGAAAGTCGGCTAGCGGGAGCAATGAGCAGTACTTC. Its translation: CSARKSASGSNEQYF.

This clonotype was picked up a small number of times. The V gene is TRBV4-1, the J gene TRBJ2-7, with no clear D. The V gene lost 0 bases and the J gene lost 2 bases, with 17 bases spanning the gap. Germline V gene sequence: CDR1 MGHRA, CDR2 YSYEKL. This CDR3 contains 17 residues. The CDR3 DNA reads as TGCGCCAGCAGCCAAGATTCCCCCGTCCCGCGAACCTACGAGCAGTACTTC. Its protein is CASSQDSPVPRTYEQYF.

The CDR3 region is CASSESLGRNQPQHF. The CDR3 nucleotides are TGTGCCAGCAGTGAATCCCTTGGAAGGAATCAGCCCCAGCATTTT. The V gene is TRBV25-1, the J gene TRBJ1-5, with D unclear. The germline V and J ends were trimmed by 1 base and 4 bases, with 11 bases remaining between them. The CDR3 covers 15 residues. Germline CDR1 reads MGHDK; CDR2 reads SYGVNS.

This clonotype appeared many times. The chain uses TRBV27 and TRBJ2-1; the D is unclear. The CDR3 is 14 residues long. V lost 0 bases to trimming and J lost 5 bases, with 8 bases between them. Per the germline V gene, CDR1 is MNHEY and CDR2 is SMNVEV (reference sequence). CDR3 DNA sequence: TGTGCCAGCAGTTTATCTCCTTACAACAATGAGCAGTTCTTC. Translated, it gives CASSLSPYNNEQFF.

The J gene is TRBJ2-5, the V gene TRBV4-1; 12 positions match TRBD1. V trimming: 2 bases; J trimming: 5 bases; junction bases outside the gene matches: 6. CDR1 and CDR2 (germline): MGHRA, YSYEKL. There are 16 residues in the CDR3. The CDR3 sequence: CASSQPRDRGPETQYF. Here the CDR3 DNA reads TGCGCCAGCAGCCAACCCCGGGACAGGGGGCCCGAGACCCAGTACTTC.

This clonotype was seen many times. The chain combines TRBV12-5 with TRBJ2-7; TRBD2 is a possible D gene (6 bases). V lost 1 base, J lost 2 bases, and 15 bases lay in between. Germline-derived CDR1 and CDR2 are LGHNT and FRNRAP. This CDR3 is 16 amino acids long. DNA of the CDR3: TGTGCTAGTGGTTTGGGCCTCGGAGGGGCCCCCTACGAGCAGTACTTC. It encodes CASGLGLGGAPYEQYF.

A word on this clonotype: A much larger clone sits a single nucleotide away, making a read error possible. J is TRBJ2-5 and V is TRBV5-1; 9 bases line up with TRBD1. The last part of the DNA fits TRBJ2-1 better; the J call may be wrong. Germline loops: CDR1 SGHRS, CDR2 YFSETQ. CDR3 length: 15 residues. The CDR3 region is CASSYGQGTPNGQFF. DNA for the CDR3: TGCGCCAGCAGCTACGGACAGGGGACCCCCAATGGGCAGTTCTTC.

This clonotype has a count of ten or more. This rearrangement joins TRBV19 to TRBJ1-5; 9 nucleotides agree with TRBD1. The CDR3 totals 16 residues. Germline V lookup: CDR1 LNHDA, CDR2 SQIVND (reference sequence). V shed 7 bases, J shed 6 bases, and the junction held 13 bases outside the gene matches. CDR3 residues: CASMRWGTGGFQPQHF. CDR3 nucleotides: TGTGCCAGTATGCGGTGGGGAACAGGGGGCTTTCAGCCCCAGCATTTT. Based on the CDR3 plus reference TRBV19 and TRBJ1-5, the full variable domain is DGGITQSPKYLFRKEGQNVTLSCEQNLNHDAMYWYRQDPGQGLRLIYYSQIVNDFQKGDIAEGYSVSREKKESFPLTVTSAQKNPTAFYLCASMRWGTGGFQPQHFGDGTRLSIL.

This clonotype came up many times. V and J are TRBV5-8 and TRBJ2-1; TRBD2 is a possible D gene (6 bases). From germline, CDR1 is SGHTS and CDR2 YDEGEE. The germline V and J ends were trimmed by 7 bases and 0 bases, with 14 bases remaining between them. The CDR3 loop spans 15 amino acids. As DNA, the CDR3 is TGTGCCAGCTGGACCGGGAGCACCTCCTACAATGAGCAGTTCTTC. Its protein is CASWTGSTSYNEQFF.

J is TRBJ2-1 and V is TRBV2; 9 bases are shared with TRBD1. The V segment lost 7 bases and the J segment 4 bases; nucleotides outside the gene matches: 8. From germline, CDR1 is SNHLY and CDR2 FYNNEI. The CDR3 runs to 15 residues. CDR3 residues: CASTYRTGEYNEQFF. CDR3 in DNA: TGTGCCAGCACCTACAGGACAGGGGAATACAATGAGCAGTTCTTC.

This clonotype appeared many times. The chain carries TRBV12-3 or TRBV12-4 and TRBJ1-1; no firm D call. V was pared by 3 bases and J by 5 bases, with 7 bases between. This CDR3 is built from 12 residues. CDR3 residues: CASSFPRTEAFF. The CDR3 DNA reads as TGTGCCAGCAGTTTTCCCAGGACTGAAGCTTTCTTT.

In its sample, this clonotype was seen many times. The chain is built from TRBV20-1 and TRBJ2-5, with unresolved D. Trimming took off 3 bases at V and 5 bases at J, with 13 bases between the two ends. CDR3 length: 13 residues. From germline, CDR1 is DFQATT and CDR2 SNEGSKA (reference sequence). This CDR3 is CSASTYTWETQYF. CDR3 bases: TGCAGTGCTAGTACCTACACGTGGGAGACCCAGTACTTC.